This T cell receptor (beta chain) was retrieved from a study of CD8 T cells in Susac syndrome. Reverse transcription of 0.5 to 1 ug RNA used random hexamers. The amplification used immunoSEQ multiplex PCR on TCR beta CDR3; it spanned 54 Vbeta and 13 Jbeta. Using its own MiXCR run on the immunoSEQ multiplex PCR reads, TCRdb lists one record per CDR3 protein. This table holds 55,000 to 70,000 distinct CDR3 sequences, about 95% found once. This CDR3 has 14 residues. Between the trimmed V and J ends, which lost 1 base and 4 bases, there was a span of 13 bases. Germline V lookup: CDR1 GTSNPN, CDR2 SVGIG (reference sequence).

J is TRBJ1-1 and V is TRBV30; a possible D gene is TRBD1 (5 bases). The clonotype comes from a human donor in good health. Specimen: CD8+ T cells from PBMCs. The CDR3 bases are TGTGCCTGGAGTGACGGGGCGGGGGGCACTGAAGCTTTCTTT. Its protein is CAWSDGAGGTEAFF.